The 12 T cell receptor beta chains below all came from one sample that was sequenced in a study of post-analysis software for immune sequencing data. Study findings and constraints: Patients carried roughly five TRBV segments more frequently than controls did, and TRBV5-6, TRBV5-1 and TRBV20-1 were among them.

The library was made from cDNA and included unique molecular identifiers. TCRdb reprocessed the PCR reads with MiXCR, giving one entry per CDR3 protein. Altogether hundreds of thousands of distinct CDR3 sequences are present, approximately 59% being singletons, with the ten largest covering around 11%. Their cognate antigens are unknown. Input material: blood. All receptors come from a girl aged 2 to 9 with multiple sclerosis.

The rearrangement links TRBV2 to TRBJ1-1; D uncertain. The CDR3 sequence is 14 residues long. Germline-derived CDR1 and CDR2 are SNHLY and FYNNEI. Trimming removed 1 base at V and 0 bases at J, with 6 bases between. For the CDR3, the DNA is TGTGCCAGCAGTGAAGGTCCCATGAACACTGAAGCTTTCTTT. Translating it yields CASSEGPMNTEAFF.

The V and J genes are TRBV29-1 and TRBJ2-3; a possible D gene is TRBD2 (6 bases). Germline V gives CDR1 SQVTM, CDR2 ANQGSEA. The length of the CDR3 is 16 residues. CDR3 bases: TGCTCATCCTCTAATAACGGGGGTGGAGTCCCAGATACGCAGTATTTT. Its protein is CSSSNNGGGVPDTQYF.

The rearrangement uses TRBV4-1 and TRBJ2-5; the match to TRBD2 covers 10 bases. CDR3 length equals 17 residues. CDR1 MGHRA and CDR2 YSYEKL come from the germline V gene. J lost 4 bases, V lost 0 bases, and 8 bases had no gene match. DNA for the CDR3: TGCGCCAGCAGCCAAGACCCAGCGGGGGGGTTGACAGAGACCCAGTACTTC. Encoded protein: CASSQDPAGGLTETQYF.

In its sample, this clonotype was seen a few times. The CDR3: CSGRRGTETQYF. The CDR3 DNA follows: TGCAGCGGGCGGCGGGGGACAGAGACCCAGTACTTC. The rearrangement joins TRBV29-1 to TRBJ2-5; 7 bases align to TRBD2. J was trimmed by 4 bases and V by 7 bases; bases with no gene match: 6. Germline V gene lookup returns CDR1 SQVTM and CDR2 ANQGSEA. This CDR3 region has 12 residues.

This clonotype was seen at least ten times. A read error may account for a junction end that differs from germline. In nucleotides, the CDR3 is TGTGCCAGCAGTTCGGACTCCTACAATGAGCAGTTCTTC. Translation: CASSSDSYNEQFF. This chain links TRBV5-1 with TRBJ2-1; no clear D gene. Germline V gene lookup returns CDR1 SGHRS and CDR2 YFSETQ. The CDR3 loop spans 13 amino acids.

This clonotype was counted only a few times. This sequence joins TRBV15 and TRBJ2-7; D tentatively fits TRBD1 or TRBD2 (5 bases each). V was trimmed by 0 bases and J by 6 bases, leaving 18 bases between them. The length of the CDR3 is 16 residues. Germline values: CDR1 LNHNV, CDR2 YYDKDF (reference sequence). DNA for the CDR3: TGTGCCACCAGCAGAGATAAAGGCGGCTCGGGGACCGAGCAGTACTTC. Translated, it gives CATSRDKGGSGTEQYF.

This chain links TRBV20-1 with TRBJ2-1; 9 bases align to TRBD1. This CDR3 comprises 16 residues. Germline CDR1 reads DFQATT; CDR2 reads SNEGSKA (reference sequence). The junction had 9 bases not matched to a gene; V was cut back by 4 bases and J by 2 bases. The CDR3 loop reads CSATVGQGIPYNEQFF. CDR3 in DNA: TGCAGTGCTACGGTGGGACAGGGTATCCCCTACAATGAGCAGTTCTTC.

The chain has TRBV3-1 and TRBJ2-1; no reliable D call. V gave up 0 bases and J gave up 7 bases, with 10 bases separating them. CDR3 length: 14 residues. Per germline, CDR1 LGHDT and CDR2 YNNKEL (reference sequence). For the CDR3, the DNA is TGTGCCAGCAGCCAAGATGGTTGGGAAAATGAGCAGTTCTTC. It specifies CASSQDGWENEQFF.

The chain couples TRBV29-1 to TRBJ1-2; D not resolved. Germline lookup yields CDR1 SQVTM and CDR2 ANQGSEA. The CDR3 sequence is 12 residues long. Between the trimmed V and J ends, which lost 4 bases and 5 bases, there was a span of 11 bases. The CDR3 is CSVGGLGYGYTF. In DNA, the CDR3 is TGCAGCGTTGGGGGTCTGGGGTATGGCTACACCTTC.

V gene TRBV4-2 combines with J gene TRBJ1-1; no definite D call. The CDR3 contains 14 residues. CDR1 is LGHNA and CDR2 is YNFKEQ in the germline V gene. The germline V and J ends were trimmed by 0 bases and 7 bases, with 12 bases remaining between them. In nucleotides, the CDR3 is TGTGCCAGCAGCCAAGATCCGGGGATAGGTGAAGCTTTCTTT. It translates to CASSQDPGIGEAFF.

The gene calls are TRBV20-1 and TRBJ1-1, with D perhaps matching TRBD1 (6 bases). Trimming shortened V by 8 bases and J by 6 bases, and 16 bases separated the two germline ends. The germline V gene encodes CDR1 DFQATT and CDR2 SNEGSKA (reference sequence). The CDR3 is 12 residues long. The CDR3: CSTRGGDAEAFF. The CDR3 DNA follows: TGCAGTACGAGGGGGGGGGACGCTGAAGCTTTCTTT.

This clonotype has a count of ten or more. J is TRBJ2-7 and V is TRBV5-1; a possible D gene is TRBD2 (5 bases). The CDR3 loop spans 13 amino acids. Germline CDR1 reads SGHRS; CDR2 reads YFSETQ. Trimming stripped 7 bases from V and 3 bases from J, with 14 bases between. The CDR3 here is CASPGVTYYEQYF. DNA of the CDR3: TGCGCCAGCCCCGGGGTAACTTACTACGAGCAGTACTTC. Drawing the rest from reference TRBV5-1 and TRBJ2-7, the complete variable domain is KAGVTQTPRYLIKTRGQQVTLSCSPISGHRSVSWYQQTPGQGLQFLFEYFSETQRNKGNFPGRFSGRQFSNSRSEMNVSTLELGDSALYLCASPGVTYYEQYFGPGTRLTVT.